This T cell receptor beta chain derives from a study of Ad26.COV2.S vaccination and SARS-CoV-2 variants. Study-wide findings and caveats: Among vaccine recipients, spike-specific TCR breadth exceeded that of placebo recipients.

Method: immunoSEQ multiplex PCR; TCRdb's copy keeps in-frame clones and lacks some. Of hundreds of thousands of clones in the sample, over 75% were seen once. The treatment is: 15 to 20 received Ad26.COV2.S at low or high dose, single or two shots; 5 received placebo; per-sample allocation not given. Day 63 after the first injection of vaccine or placebo was the sampling time. V dropped 4 bases and J dropped 3 bases, with 16 bases sitting between them. Germline CDR1 and CDR2: SGHRS and YFSETQ. The CDR3 covers 15 residues. Concerning this clone itself: Its specificity is not known.

This sample comprised peripheral blood, obtained in a trial of Ad26.COV2.S vaccine versus placebo. The rearrangement joins TRBV5-1 to TRBJ1-1; maybe TRBD1 (6 bases). The sequence was obtained from a person between 18 and 60 years old who received the Ad26.COV2.S COVID-19 vaccine or a placebo. CDR3 sequence: CASSPRTVLDTEAFF. CDR3 nucleotide sequence: TGCGCCAGCAGCCCCCGGACAGTTCTGGACACTGAAGCTTTCTTT.